Listed here are 10 T cell receptor beta chains from one sample, sequenced in a study of shared clonotypes between healthy human individuals. Only in-frame clones appear in the TCRdb table, and some are missing; sequencing was by immunoSEQ multiplex PCR. The repertoire holds about 2.5 million clones, with around 93% as singletons. The sequenced sample was naive CD4+ T cells from PBMCs. Subset specified: CD45RA+ positively selected. The receptors were gathered from a man younger than 35 in good health. Some clones in this sample may be carry-over from other donors' samples.

The chain has TRBV5-6 and TRBJ1-1, with unresolved D. Germline V gene lookup returns CDR1 SGHDT and CDR2 YYEEEE. The CDR3 is made up of 15 amino acids. The V end lost 5 bases, the J end lost 1 base, and 15 bases lay between the germline ends. The CDR3 nucleotides read TGTGCCAGCAGGGCGACGGGTTTAGAGAACACTGAAGCTTTCTTT. This gives the protein CASRATGLENTEAFF.

The chain carries TRBV4-1 and TRBJ1-1; D is perhaps TRBD1 (5 bases). The CDR3 consists of 14 residues. The V gene lost 7 bases and the J gene lost 0 bases, with 12 bases spanning the gap. Germline V gene data show CDR1 as MGHRA and CDR2 as YSYEKL. CDR3 protein: CASTGHLMNTEAFF. The CDR3 DNA follows: TGCGCCAGCACCGGACACCTCATGAACACTGAAGCTTTCTTT.

The chain links TRBV19 to TRBJ2-1, with 12 positions matching TRBD2. Germline CDR1 LNHDA, CDR2 SQIVND (reference sequence). This CDR3 region has 15 residues. V lost 7 bases to trimming and J lost 5 bases; unmatched junction nucleotides: 6. The CDR3 region has the DNA TGTGCCAGTACCTTAGGACTAGCGGGACACAATGAGCAGTTCTTC. Protein sequence: CASTLGLAGHNEQFF.

The rearrangement links TRBV6-5 to TRBJ2-7, with TRBD1 matching over 9 bases. This CDR3 comprises 15 residues. Germline assignment: CDR1 MNHEY and CDR2 SVGAGI. The trim removed 8 bases at V and 2 bases at J, leaving 10 bases unmatched. The CDR3 loop is CASQQLRDRAYEQYF. CDR3 in DNA: TGTGCCAGCCAACAACTCCGGGACAGGGCCTACGAGCAGTACTTC.

The rearrangement links TRBV18 to TRBJ2-1; D is perhaps TRBD2 (6 bases). The CDR3 spans 15 residues. V was trimmed by 2 bases and J by 2 bases, leaving 10 bases between them. Germline V gene lookup returns CDR1 KGHSH and CDR2 LQKENI. DNA for the CDR3: TGTGCCAGCTCACCAAACAGCGGGCCCTACAATGAGCAGTTCTTC. Protein product: CASSPNSGPYNEQFF.

The V and J genes are TRBV7-6 and TRBJ2-1; 8 bases agree with TRBD2. V gave up 5 bases and J gave up 2 bases; unmatched junction bases: 17. CDR3 length: 19 residues. CDR1 is SGHVS, CDR2 FNYEAQ, per germline. This CDR3 reads CASSRKERAVGRAYNEQFF. As DNA, the CDR3 is TGTGCCAGCAGCCGGAAAGAGCGAGCGGTCGGGAGGGCCTACAATGAGCAGTTCTTC.

The V call is TRBV28, the J call TRBJ1-5; D may be TRBD1 (5 bases). The CDR3 consists of 15 residues. Trimming stripped 4 bases from V and 7 bases from J, with 17 bases between. Germline CDR1 reads MDHEN; CDR2 reads SYDVKM. The CDR3 sequence: CASSSRDSRNQPQHF. The CDR3 bases are TGTGCCAGCAGTTCCCGGGACTCTAGGAACCAGCCCCAGCATTTT.

The chain has TRBV18 and TRBJ1-1, with TRBD1 as a possible D gene (5 bases). The CDR3 is 13 residues long. Deletions cut 6 bases from V and 1 base from J, with 9 bases between. Germline V lookup: CDR1 KGHSH, CDR2 LQKENI. In nucleotides, the CDR3 is TGTGCCAGCTCCTCGGACAAGAACACTGAAGCTTTCTTT. This encodes CASSSDKNTEAFF.

The chain couples TRBV2 to TRBJ2-1; possibly TRBD2 for D (6 bases). Trimming pared 3 bases from V and 3 bases from J, leaving 12 bases between. Per germline, CDR1 SNHLY and CDR2 FYNNEI. The CDR3 extends over 15 amino acids. CDR3 nucleotide sequence: TGTGCCAGCAGTGACATCCGGGAGTACTACAATGAGCAGTTCTTC. This translates into CASSDIREYYNEQFF.

This clone was seen only once. The rearrangement uses TRBV9 and TRBJ1-5; D is unclear. The V gene's germline CDR1 is SGDLS and CDR2 YYNGEE. CDR3 length equals 15 residues. V lost 0 bases and J lost 4, with 11 bases in between. The CDR3 protein is CASSVEGRVNQPQHF. Written as DNA, the CDR3 is TGTGCCAGCAGCGTAGAAGGCCGAGTTAATCAGCCCCAGCATTTT. The full variable domain, completed using reference TRBV9 and TRBJ1-5, is DSGVTQTPKHLITATGQRVTLRCSPRSGDLSVYWYQQSLDQGLQFLIQYYNGEERAKGNILERFSAQQFPDLHSELNLSSLELGDSALYFCASSVEGRVNQPQHFGDGTRLSIL.